The source of this T cell receptor (beta chain) is a study of blood T cell repertoires in COVID-19. The overall study: The study drew acute and convalescent COVID-19 samples from the United States, Italy and Spain. PBMCs, B-cell-depleted T cells, or T cells provided the cDNA or gDNA that made up the material.

Original processing notes: Reference gene primer amplification yielded estimated nucleated cell counts. The protocol was immunoSEQ multiplex PCR, while the TCRdb copy is restricted to in-frame clones and leaves out a portion. The D gene and trimming were derived from the DNA, and the V and J assignments and clone size from that table. The repertoire has more than 200,000 clones, around four fifths of them found once; the top ten carry around 8%. A Seattle source enrolled patients during active infection and followed them longitudinally. The CDR3 extends over 14 amino acids. Trimming took 3 bases from V and 5 from J; bases not matched to a gene: 3. Germline loops: CDR1 KGHSH, CDR2 LQKENI.

The chain combines TRBV18 with TRBJ1-4, with 7 bases that match TRBD1. Specimen: peripheral blood. This receptor was identified in a woman of 80 years or more with COVID-19, enrolled during active disease. The CDR3 is CASSPVGQNEKLFF. The CDR3 DNA sequence: TGTGCCAGCTCACCGGTGGGACAGAATGAAAAACTGTTTTTT. The entire variable domain, with the rest obtained from reference TRBV18 and TRBJ1-4, is as follows: NAGVMQNPRHLVRRRGQEARLRCSPMKGHSHVYWYRQLPEEGLKFMVYLQKENIIDESGMPKERFSAEFPKEGPSILRIQQVVRGDSAAYFCASSPVGQNEKLFFGSGTQLSVL.